The clone carrying this TCR beta chain has just one count. The record originates from a study of blood T cell repertoires in COVID-19. Study-wide context: Sites across the United States, Italy and Spain contributed samples from acute and convalescent COVID-19. The cDNA or gDNA used as material had been derived from T cells, B-cell-depleted T cells, or PBMCs.

Original methodology: Amplification with reference gene primers provided the estimates of nucleated cell counts. TCRdb keeps only in-frame clones here, not all; method: immunoSEQ multiplex PCR. Clone size and the V and J calls come from that table; the DNA yielded D and trimming. The repertoire consists of 200,000 to 250,000 clones, with around 89% occurring once and the leading ten covering 0.85% to 0.95%. Clinical history reported by participants formed the basis on which cohorts were assigned. The CDR3 extends over 14 amino acids. CDR1 is KGHSH, CDR2 LQKENI, per germline. The V and J ends lost 4 bases and 8 bases respectively, with 17 bases between them.

The sequence came from a man between 45 and 60 years old who had been exposed to COVID-19. Sequencing input: PBMCs or T cells enriched from blood (not recorded which). The chain carries TRBV18 and TRBJ1-1, with D maybe TRBD1 (6 bases). CDR3 in DNA: TGTGCCAGCTCACTCACGACCGGGACATTAGAAGCTTTCTTT. It specifies CASSLTTGTLEAFF.